The 30 T cell receptor beta chains reported below all come from one sample, sequenced in a study of identifying expanded T cells in peripheral blood. Assay used: immunoSEQ multiplex PCR; TCRdb lists only in-frame clones, some missing. The sample has approximately 100,000 clones; approximately 89% are singletons. Sequenced: blood. The origin of the receptors is a person between 18 and 70 years old in good health.

This clone was observed a single time. This rearrangement joins TRBV28 to TRBJ2-3, with D hard to call. CDR3 length: 13 residues. Germline V CDR1 and CDR2: MDHEN, SYDVKM. V lost 6 bases and J lost 6, with 13 bases in between. The CDR3 sequence is CASRPQIGDTQYF. The CDR3 DNA is TGTGCCAGCAGACCCCAGATCGGTGATACGCAGTATTTT.

The genes are TRBV2 and TRBJ2-2; D might be TRBD1 or TRBD2, each matching 6 bases. The CDR3 has 14 residues. V was cut by 7 bases and J by 2 bases, with 11 bases left in between. Germline V gene lookup returns CDR1 SNHLY and CDR2 FYNNEI. The CDR3 region has the DNA TGTGCCAGCATGGGGGGCCTAAACACCGGGGAGCTGTTTTTT. Encoded protein: CASMGGLNTGELFF.

CDR3 loop: CASSLIYSNQPQHF. CDR3 sequence (DNA): TGTGCCAGCAGCTTGATCTATAGCAATCAGCCCCAGCATTTT. The chain couples TRBV7-8 to TRBJ1-5, with unresolved D. CDR1 and CDR2 from the germline V gene are SGHVS and FQNEAQ. This CDR3 contains 14 residues. Trimming removed 3 bases at V and 0 bases at J, with 6 bases between.

The chain has TRBV29-1 and TRBJ1-1; 9 nucleotides line up with TRBD1. Germline-derived CDR1 and CDR2 are SQVTM and ANQGSEA. CDR3 length: 16 residues. J was trimmed by 5 bases and V by 3 bases; bases with no gene match: 13. CDR3 bases: TGCAGCGTTGACCTAAGTGGACAGGGGTGGGGGACTGAAGCTTTCTTT. It translates to CSVDLSGQGWGTEAFF.

The genes are TRBV4-1 and TRBJ2-7; unclear D gene. Per germline, CDR1 MGHRA and CDR2 YSYEKL. Between the trimmed V and J ends, which lost 4 bases and 0 bases, there was a span of 7 bases. CDR3 length: 13 residues. CDR3 in DNA: TGCGCCAGCAGCCTCGGGCCCTCCTACGAGCAGTACTTC. It encodes CASSLGPSYEQYF.

The CDR3 loop is CASSQTPGTGELFF. The DNA of the CDR3 is TGCGCCAGCAGCCAAACCCCAGGGACCGGGGAGCTGTTTTTT. The V and J genes are TRBV4-3 and TRBJ2-2, with D perhaps TRBD1 (5 bases). V lost 2 bases, J lost 5 bases, and 9 bases lay in between. Per the germline V gene, CDR1 is LGHNA and CDR2 is YSLEER. The CDR3 runs 14 residues.

The CDR3 reads CASSRRMNTGELFF. The CDR3 nucleotides read TGTGCCAGCAGCCGGCGGATGAACACCGGGGAGCTGTTTTTT. V is TRBV27 and J is TRBJ2-2; D is unclear. The CDR3 contains 14 residues. V was trimmed by 6 bases and J by 1 base, leaving 9 bases between them. The V gene's germline CDR1 is MNHEY and CDR2 SMNVEV (reference sequence).

The V call is TRBV7-9, the J call TRBJ2-3; 13 bases align to TRBD2. The CDR3 contains 18 residues. J was trimmed by 2 bases and V by 2 bases; bases with no gene match: 7. Germline CDR1 and CDR2: SEHNR and FQNEAQ (reference sequence). Here the CDR3 DNA reads TGTGCCAGCAGCTTAATGGGGGGACTAGCGGGAACCACAGATACGCAGTATTTT. Translated: CASSLMGGLAGTTDTQYF. The whole variable domain, filled in from reference TRBV7-9 and TRBJ2-3, reads DTGVSQNPRHKITKRGQNVTFRCDPISEHNRLYWYRQTLGQGPEFLTYFQNEAQLEKSRLLSDRFSAERPKGSFSTLEIQRTEQGDSAMYLCASSLMGGLAGTTDTQYFGPGTRLTVL.

The CDR3, as DNA: TGTGCCAGCAGCTCTTCCGGACTAGCGGGGGGGCCAGAGACCCAGTACTTC. Its translation is CASSSSGLAGGPETQYF. This chain joins TRBV7-9 and TRBJ2-5, with 15 nucleotides matching TRBD2. The CDR3 is 17 amino acids. V gave up 4 bases and J gave up 4 bases; unmatched junction bases: 7. From germline, CDR1 is SEHNR and CDR2 FQNEAQ (reference sequence). Filled out from reference TRBV7-9 and TRBJ2-5, the complete variable domain reads DTGVSQNPRHKITKRGQNVTFRCDPISEHNRLYWYRQTLGQGPEFLTYFQNEAQLEKSRLLSDRFSAERPKGSFSTLEIQRTEQGDSAMYLCASSSSGLAGGPETQYFGPGTRLLVL.

The chain recombines TRBV9 with TRBJ2-3; unclear D gene. Germline CDR1 SGDLS, CDR2 YYNGEE. There are 16 residues in the CDR3. V lost 3 bases and J lost 2, with 16 bases in between. The DNA for the CDR3 is TGTGCCAGCAGCGACCCAAGTGGGGTTCCCACAGATACGCAGTATTTT. Amino acids: CASSDPSGVPTDTQYF.

CDR3 region: CASSPRGTGAYEQYF. In DNA form, the CDR3 reads TGTGCCAGCAGTCCCCGTGGGACAGGAGCCTACGAGCAGTACTTC. The gene calls are TRBV6-1 and TRBJ2-7; 8 positions agree with TRBD1. The CDR3 is made up of 15 amino acids. The germline CDR1 and CDR2 sequences are MNHNS and SASEGT. The V segment lost 5 bases and the J segment 2 bases; nucleotides outside the gene matches: 8.

The V call is TRBV7-2, the J call TRBJ1-6; unclear D gene. V was clipped by 5 bases and J by 10 bases, with 15 bases between them. Germline lookup yields CDR1 SGHTA and CDR2 FQGNSA. The CDR3 covers 14 residues. The CDR3 spells CASSQHETHSPLHF. Here the CDR3 DNA reads TGTGCCAGCAGCCAACACGAGACACACTCACCCCTCCACTTT.

V usage is TRBV19 and J usage is TRBJ1-5; D is possibly TRBD1 (6 bases). CDR1 and CDR2 (germline): LNHDA, SQIVND (reference sequence). CDR3 length: 18 residues. The V gene lost 9 bases and the J gene lost 4 bases, with 28 bases spanning the gap. The CDR3 region is CASNNLRGLGQKNQPQHF. The CDR3 region has the DNA TGTGCCAGCAACAATCTGAGAGGACTCGGACAGAAGAATCAGCCCCAGCATTTT. Full variable domain (remainder filled in from reference TRBV19 and TRBJ1-5): DGGITQSPKYLFRKEGQNVTLSCEQNLNHDAMYWYRQDPGQGLRLIYYSQIVNDFQKGDIAEGYSVSREKKESFPLTVTSAQKNPTAFYLCASNNLRGLGQKNQPQHFGDGTRLSIL.

The rearrangement joins TRBV9 to TRBJ2-5; 9 positions match TRBD1. This CDR3 spans 15 amino acids. Germline V gives CDR1 SGDLS, CDR2 YYNGEE. V shed 3 bases, J shed 2 bases, and the junction held 5 bases outside the gene matches. Written as DNA, the CDR3 is TGTGCCAGCAGCGCCCAGACAGGGGGGCAAGAGACCCAGTACTTC. Encoded protein: CASSAQTGGQETQYF. The full variable domain, its missing parts supplied by reference TRBV9 and TRBJ2-5, is DSGVTQTPKHLITATGQRVTLRCSPRSGDLSVYWYQQSLDQGLQFLIQYYNGEERAKGNILERFSAQQFPDLHSELNLSSLELGDSALYFCASSAQTGGQETQYFGPGTRLLVL.

The rearrangement links TRBV18 to TRBJ2-7, with D unclear. V dropped 6 bases and J dropped 0 bases, with 12 bases sitting between them. The CDR3 loop spans 14 amino acids. Per germline, CDR1 KGHSH and CDR2 LQKENI. CDR3 DNA: TGTGCCAGCTCCTACGACCGGAGCTCCTACGAGCAGTACTTC. Its protein product is CASSYDRSSYEQYF.

This chain uses TRBV4-2 with TRBJ1-6; the D is unclear. V was trimmed by 0 bases and J by 5 bases, leaving 8 bases between them. Germline V lookup: CDR1 LGHNA, CDR2 YNFKEQ. The CDR3 has 15 residues. The CDR3, as DNA: TGTGCCAGCAGCCAAGATCTACAGAATAATTCACCCCTCCACTTT. This encodes CASSQDLQNNSPLHF.

V gene TRBV7-2 combines with J gene TRBJ2-1; maybe TRBD1 (6 bases). This CDR3 contains 16 residues. Looked up from germline, CDR1 is SGHTA and CDR2 is FQGNSA. V was clipped by 0 bases and J by 3 bases, with 12 bases between them. This CDR3 reads CASSLALPRGYNEQFF. DNA for the CDR3: TGTGCCAGCAGCTTAGCGCTACCCAGGGGCTACAATGAGCAGTTCTTC.

This chain links TRBV11-1 with TRBJ2-5, with D perhaps being TRBD1 or TRBD2 (5 bases each). The V end lost 1 base, the J end lost 3 bases, and 12 bases lay between the germline ends. Germline CDR1 is SGHAT and CDR2 is FQDESV (reference sequence). The CDR3 is made up of 15 amino acids. CDR3: CASSLEGRGEETQYF. CDR3 nucleotides: TGTGCCAGCAGCTTAGAAGGGCGAGGGGAAGAGACCCAGTACTTC.

The V and J genes are TRBV30 and TRBJ2-5; 9 positions agree with TRBD1. The J segment lost 5 bases and the V segment lost 2 bases, leaving 6 bases of the junction unmatched. The CDR3 is 14 amino acids. Per germline, CDR1 GTSNPN and CDR2 SVGIG (reference sequence). CDR3 DNA sequence: TGTGCCTGGAGTCCAGGACAGGGGTGGGAGACCCAGTACTTC. Amino acids: CAWSPGQGWETQYF. The full variable domain, completed using reference TRBV30 and TRBJ2-5, is SQTIHQWPATLVQPVGSPLSLECTVEGTSNPNLYWYRQAAGRGLQLLFYSVGIGQISSEVPQNLSASRPQDRQFILSSKKLLLSDSGFYLCAWSPGQGWETQYFGPGTRLLVL.

In its sample, this clone was seen once. CDR3: CASSLSGTGNGEQYF. The DNA of the CDR3 is TGCGCCAGCAGCCTCAGCGGGACAGGGAATGGCGAGCAGTACTTC. This chain joins TRBV4-3 and TRBJ2-7, with 9 bases fitting TRBD1. Germline CDR1 and CDR2: LGHNA and YSLEER. The V and J ends lost 4 bases and 6 bases, in that order; junction bases with no gene match: 10. The CDR3 totals 15 residues.

V and J are TRBV7-9 and TRBJ2-7; D is unresolved. Trimming pared 3 bases from V and 6 bases from J, leaving 3 bases between. The CDR3 contains 10 residues. Germline V gene sequence: CDR1 SEHNR, CDR2 FQNEAQ (reference sequence). The CDR3 DNA reads TGTGCCAGCAGCTTCAGCGAGCAGTACTTC. This translates into CASSFSEQYF.

V gene TRBV19 combines with J gene TRBJ1-1; D not certain. The CDR3 covers 16 residues. Trimming removed 1 base at V and 3 bases at J, with 15 bases between. The germline V gene has CDR1 LNHDA and CDR2 SQIVND (reference sequence). The CDR3 sequence: CASSIGRGWGYTEAFF. In nucleotides, the CDR3 is TGTGCCAGTAGTATAGGACGGGGTTGGGGTTACACTGAAGCTTTCTTT.

V is TRBV2 and J is TRBJ2-5, with D perhaps matching TRBD1 or TRBD2 (6 bases each). CDR1 SNHLY and CDR2 FYNNEI come from the germline V gene. Trimming cost V 8 bases and J 4 bases, with 8 bases left between them. This CDR3 region has 11 residues. This CDR3 is CASGGPETQYF. CDR3 in DNA: TGTGCCAGCGGGGGGCCAGAGACCCAGTACTTC.

V and J are TRBV9 and TRBJ2-1, with 8 bases identical to TRBD2. The CDR3 is 15 amino acids. V gave up 4 bases and J gave up 3 bases; unmatched junction bases: 6. The germline CDR1 and CDR2 sequences are SGDLS and YYNGEE. CDR3 loop: CASSQISGDYNEQFF. CDR3 sequence (DNA): TGTGCCAGCAGCCAAATTAGCGGGGACTACAATGAGCAGTTCTTC.

This clone is a singleton in its sample. The V call is TRBV30, the J call TRBJ2-2; tentatively, D is TRBD1 (6 bases). Deletions cut 0 bases from V and 4 bases from J, with 9 bases between. This CDR3 is built from 14 residues. Per the germline V gene, CDR1 is GTSNPN and CDR2 is SVGIG (reference sequence). The CDR3 DNA follows: TGTGCCTGGAGTGTACTAGGGGGCACCGGGGAGCTGTTTTTT. This codes for CAWSVLGGTGELFF.

The chain uses TRBV6-1 and TRBJ2-3, with 8 bases aligning to TRBD2. J was trimmed by 2 bases and V by 5 bases; bases with no gene match: 6. The CDR3 loop spans 15 amino acids. The germline CDR1 and CDR2 sequences are MNHNS and SASEGT. The CDR3 nucleotides are TGTGCCAGCAGTCTACTAGCGGACCACACAGATACGCAGTATTTT. Amino acid sequence: CASSLLADHTDTQYF.

The J gene is TRBJ1-1, the V gene TRBV30; D unresolved. Trimming took 0 bases from V and 2 from J, leaving 22 bases between them. The CDR3 is 18 residues long. The germline V gene encodes CDR1 GTSNPN and CDR2 SVGIG (reference sequence). The CDR3 DNA reads as TGTGCCTGGAGTGTACGGAATCTGCGTGGGAGAGAAAACACTGAAGCTTTCTTT. Protein product: CAWSVRNLRGRENTEAFF.

This chain links TRBV2 with TRBJ1-5, with D unresolved. V was trimmed by 7 bases and J by 2 bases, leaving 9 bases between them. The CDR3 has 13 residues. Germline CDR1 and CDR2: SNHLY and FYNNEI. CDR3 sequence reads: CASKVPGNQPQHF. The CDR3 bases are TGTGCCAGCAAGGTCCCCGGCAATCAGCCCCAGCATTTT.

CDR3 sequence (DNA): TGTGCCAGCAGTGAAGCGTGGGCTTACGAGCAGTACTTC. This sequence encodes CASSEAWAYEQYF. The rearrangement links TRBV6-1 to TRBJ2-7; D gene unclear. The CDR3 sequence is 13 residues long. Trimming pared 0 bases from V and 4 bases from J, leaving 7 bases between. Germline V gene sequence: CDR1 MNHNS, CDR2 SASEGT.

The gene calls are TRBV7-9 and TRBJ1-4; D is unclear. The CDR3 loop spans 12 amino acids. Germline values: CDR1 SEHNR, CDR2 FQNEAQ (reference sequence). V gave up 5 bases and J gave up 8 bases, with 9 bases separating them. Here the CDR3 DNA reads TGTGCCAGCAGCGAGAGCCGCGAAAAACTGTTTTTT. This translates into CASSESREKLFF.